This T cell receptor (beta chain) is drawn from a study of cytomegalovirus exposure and HLA in healthy donors (dated by TCRdb to about 2017). Broadly, across the study: The 666 repertoires of the first cohort and the 120 validation repertoires were produced on the same platform, according to a later analysis. The aim of the study was to test whether cataloging public T cell receptors could identify signatures of past pathogen exposure. Along with the approximately 700-subject first cohort, a separate validation cohort of over 90 different subjects was used. High-throughput TCR immunosequencing, statistical association of individual TCRs with disease status, and machine learning were combined to predict cytomegalovirus infection status. Results and caveats for the whole study, not just this receptor: A later analysis found that TCRs clustered in the first cohort also tended to co-occur in the 100 to 150 validation repertoires, with 90% to 95% of cluster scores above 0. A later analysis lacked HLA typing for the validation cohort, so it scored co-occurrence in that cohort across all 120 or so repertoires. Most TCR sequences were observed very rarely across donors, whereas some public TCRs were present in many individuals. The authors suggested that the approach could potentially be generalized to other disease states and immunological phenotypes. Cytomegalovirus status was reported to be diagnosed by the classifier with high specificity and sensitivity in both the original and validation cohorts. A total of 150 to 200 TCR beta chains were listed by the study as associated with cytomegalovirus. A few of the identified cytomegalovirus-associated TCR beta chains were confirmed in vitro to be specific for cytomegalovirus antigens.

Preparation of the library involved the immunoSEQ multiplex PCR assay. Under the source paper's analysis protocol: To diagnose cytomegalovirus status from the catalog of TCR beta chain sequences, a statistical classification framework was built. This is the immuneACCESS table as TCRdb keeps it, with only in-frame sequences that have V and J called. A part of the clones is gone; compared with another copy, unresolved V genes explain less than half, and the rest is unexplained. The V and J calls and the clone size are those of that table, but D and trimming were determined from the DNA. The sample yields fewer than 400,000 clones; 80% to 90% were counted once. About 0.91% of the sample comes from the top ten. Donors formed part of the validation cohort, which comprised over a hundred subjects and was distinct from the first cohort of several hundred subjects. Concerning this clone itself: Its antigen is currently not known. Qualities for individual bases were not recorded, and no much larger clone is one base off.

Looking up the germline V gene (reference sequence) yields CDR1 MNHEY and CDR2 SMNVEV. Spanning cysteine to phenylalanine, the CDR3 consists of 12 amino acids. Only the CDR3 DNA stays, 36 bases, in frame from base 1. V lost 8 bases and J lost 2 bases, and the count of bases not matched to a germline gene is 3. This TCR was recovered from a woman younger than 35 in good health and CMV-seronegative. The rearrangement joined TRBV27 to TRBJ2-7; the junction holds 7 bases that match TRBD2. Material for sequencing was PBMCs. The nucleotides read TGTGCCAGCCAACGGGGGGCCTACGAGCAGTACTTC. This sequence encodes CASQRGAYEQYF.